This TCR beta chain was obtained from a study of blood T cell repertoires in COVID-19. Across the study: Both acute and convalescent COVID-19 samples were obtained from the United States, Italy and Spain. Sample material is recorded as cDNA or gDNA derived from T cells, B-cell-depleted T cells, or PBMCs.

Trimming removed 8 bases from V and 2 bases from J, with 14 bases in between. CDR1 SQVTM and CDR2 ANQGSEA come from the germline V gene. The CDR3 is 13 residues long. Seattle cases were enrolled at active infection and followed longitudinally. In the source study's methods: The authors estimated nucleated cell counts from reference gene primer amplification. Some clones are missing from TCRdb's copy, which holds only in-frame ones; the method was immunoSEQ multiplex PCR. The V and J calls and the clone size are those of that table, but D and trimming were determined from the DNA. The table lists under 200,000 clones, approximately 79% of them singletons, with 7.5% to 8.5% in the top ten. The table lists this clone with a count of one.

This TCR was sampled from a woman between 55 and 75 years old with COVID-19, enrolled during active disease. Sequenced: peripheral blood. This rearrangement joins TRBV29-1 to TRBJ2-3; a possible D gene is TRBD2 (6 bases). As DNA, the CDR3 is TGCAGCCCTCGGGACTCCGACACAGATACGCAGTATTTT. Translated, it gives CSPRDSDTDTQYF.